The clone carrying this TCR beta chain was detected a few times. Its target is not known. What was amplified from RNA transcripts were TCR beta CDR3 regions. Carried out on the TCR CDR3, a first-round RT-PCR used the HTBI primer set. TCRdb used MiXCR to reprocess the multiplex PCR reads, holding one entry per CDR3 protein. The sample gives 650,000 to 700,000 distinct CDR3 sequences, roughly 17% of which show up once; about a sixth is in the top ten. These patients, aged 18 to 65, had recently diagnosed hyperthyroidism lasting under 2 months. Investigators excluded patients with uncontrolled infection, other autoimmune disease, pregnancy or lactation. Each 10 ml fresh peripheral blood draw supplied the PBMCs. This entry belongs to a study of T cells in Graves' hyperthyroidism and ophthalmopathy. Study results and caveats: Median prediction lead before ophthalmopathy onset was 6 to 8 months with the model.

This receptor was taken from a man aged 45-65 years with Graves' hyperthyroidism. The sequencing input was blood.

The CDR3 DNA reads as TGTGCCAGCAGCCCCCGGACTAGCGGACCGCAAGAGACCCAGTACTTC. It translates to CASSPRTSGPQETQYF. This sequence joins TRBV7-9 and TRBJ2-5; 10 bases line up with TRBD2. Germline V gives CDR1 SEHNR, CDR2 FQNEAQ (reference sequence). V shed 5 bases and J 2 bases; nucleotides not matched to a gene: 8. This CDR3 has 16 residues. The variable domain in full, with the rest retrieved from reference TRBV7-9 and TRBJ2-5, is DTGVSQNPRHKITKRGQNVTFRCDPISEHNRLYWYRQTLGQGPEFLTYFQNEAQLEKSRLLSDRFSAERPKGSFSTLEIQRTEQGDSAMYLCASSPRTSGPQETQYFGPGTRLLVL.